This T cell receptor (beta chain) was profiled in a study of blood T cell repertoires in COVID-19. On the study more broadly: The study drew acute and convalescent COVID-19 samples from the United States, Italy and Spain. Sources were T cells, B-cell-depleted T cells, or PBMCs; the material itself was cDNA or gDNA.

Per the authors' pipeline: Amplification of reference gene primers was used by the study to estimate nucleated cell counts. Clones were sequenced by immunoSEQ multiplex PCR, and TCRdb holds only the in-frame ones, with some missing. The V and J calls and clone size are taken from that table; D and trimming were inferred from the DNA. The sample records some 150,000 clones, approximately 86% being singletons. This clone was picked up a small number of times. V lost 2 bases to trimming and J lost 1 base, with 6 bases between them. CDR3 length: 14 residues. CDR1 and CDR2 (germline): MNHNS, SASEGT. This sequence joins TRBV6-1 and TRBJ1-5; TRBD1 is a possible D gene (6 bases). The receptor's source is a woman in her fifties or sixties who had recovered from COVID-19. Specimen: peripheral blood. CDR3 region: CASSEQGSNQPQHF. CDR3 sequence (DNA): TGTGCCAGCAGTGAACAGGGGAGCAATCAGCCCCAGCATTTT.